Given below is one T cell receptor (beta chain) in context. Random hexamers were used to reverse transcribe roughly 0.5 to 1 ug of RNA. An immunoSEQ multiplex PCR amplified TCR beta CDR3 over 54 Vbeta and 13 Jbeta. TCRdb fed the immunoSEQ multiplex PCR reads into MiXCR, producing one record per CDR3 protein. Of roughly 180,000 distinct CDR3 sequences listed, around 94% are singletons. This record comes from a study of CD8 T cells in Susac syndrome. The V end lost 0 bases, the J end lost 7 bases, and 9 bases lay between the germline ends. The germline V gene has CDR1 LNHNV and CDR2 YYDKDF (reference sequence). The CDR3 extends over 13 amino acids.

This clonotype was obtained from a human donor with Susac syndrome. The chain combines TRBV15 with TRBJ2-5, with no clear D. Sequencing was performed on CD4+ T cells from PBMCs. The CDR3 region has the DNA TGTGCCACCAGCAGAGAACTACACGGGACCCAGTACTTC. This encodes CATSRELHGTQYF.